A single sample gave rise to the 23 T cell receptor beta chains below, sequenced in a study of radiation and T cells in renal cell carcinoma. Time point: blood 4 weeks post-SBRT, at nephrectomy. Treatment denoted: 15 Gy SBRT to primary tumor, nephrectomy 4 weeks later. The protocol was immunoSEQ multiplex PCR, while the TCRdb copy is restricted to in-frame clones and leaves out a portion. The sample carries 75,000 to 90,000 clones, 80% to 90% recorded once. The sample consisted of blood, taken from a patient whose treatment included radiotherapy and nephrectomy. These receptors were obtained from an older woman with renal cell carcinoma.

Ten or more counts support this clone. The rearrangement uses TRBV5-1 and TRBJ2-2; no definite D call. The CDR3 contains 13 residues. Between the trimmed V and J ends, which lost 0 bases and 4 bases, there was a span of 4 bases. Germline CDR1 SGHRS, CDR2 YFSETQ. The CDR3 loop is CASSLDVTGELFF. The CDR3 DNA reads TGCGCCAGCAGCTTGGACGTCACCGGGGAGCTGTTTTTT.

The V gene is TRBV28, the J gene TRBJ2-7; D remains unclear. V dropped 7 bases and J dropped 5 bases, with 9 bases sitting between them. The CDR3 covers 11 residues. Germline loops: CDR1 MDHEN, CDR2 SYDVKM. As DNA, the CDR3 is TGTGCCAGCATTGGGTCAGACGAGCAGTACTTC. It is translated as CASIGSDEQYF. The whole variable domain, remainder taken from reference TRBV28 and TRBJ2-7, is DVKVTQSSRYLVKRTGEKVFLECVQDMDHENMFWYRQDPGLGLRLIYFSYDVKMKEKGDIPEGYSVSREKKERFSLILESASTNQTSMYLCASIGSDEQYFGPGTRLTVT.

The chain links TRBV28 to TRBJ1-2, with D tentatively TRBD1 (5 bases). The CDR3 runs to 13 residues. The germline gives CDR1 MDHEN, CDR2 SYDVKM. The V gene lost 2 bases and the J gene lost 8 bases, with 12 bases spanning the gap. CDR3 sequence reads: CASSLSQGRGYTF. The CDR3 DNA is TGTGCCAGCAGTTTAAGTCAGGGACGAGGCTACACCTTC.

This clone was picked up one time. The chain carries TRBV19 and TRBJ1-5; D is perhaps TRBD1 (5 bases). Trimming removed 3 bases at V and 7 bases at J, with 13 bases between. Germline lookup yields CDR1 LNHDA and CDR2 SQIVND (reference sequence). This CDR3 is 14 amino acids long. CDR3 amino acids: CASSMKGRGQPQHF. CDR3 DNA sequence: TGTGCCAGTAGTATGAAGGGAAGGGGCCAGCCCCAGCATTTT.

The genes are TRBV30 and TRBJ2-1, with D possibly being TRBD1 (6 bases). CDR3 length: 16 residues. V lost 3 bases and J lost 5, with 20 bases in between. Per germline, CDR1 GTSNPN and CDR2 SVGIG (reference sequence). The CDR3 region is CAWRDTTGLRNNEQFF. Written as DNA, the CDR3 is TGTGCCTGGAGAGACACTACAGGGTTGCGGAACAATGAGCAGTTCTTC.

V usage is TRBV19 and J usage is TRBJ2-7; TRBD1 aligns across 7 bases. From germline, CDR1 is LNHDA and CDR2 SQIVND (reference sequence). The CDR3 extends over 14 amino acids. The trim removed 5 bases at V and 2 bases at J, leaving 6 bases unmatched. DNA of the CDR3: TGTGCCAGTAGTGCACAGGGGTTTCCCTACGAGCAGTACTTC. It is translated as CASSAQGFPYEQYF.

The chain has TRBV13 and TRBJ2-2; TRBD2 aligns across 10 bases. J gave up 5 bases and V 3 bases, and 6 bases lay outside the gene matches. Germline-derived CDR1 and CDR2 are PRHDT and FYEKMQ (reference sequence). This CDR3 region has 16 residues. As DNA, the CDR3 is TGTGCCAGCAGCTTGACTAGCGGGTTACGTACCGGGGAGCTGTTTTTT. It is translated as CASSLTSGLRTGELFF.

The chain is built from TRBV27 and TRBJ1-4; D unresolved. Germline CDR1 reads MNHEY; CDR2 reads SMNVEV (reference sequence). Trimming left V 4 bases short and J 1 base short, with 7 bases between. The CDR3 has 14 residues. The CDR3 sequence is CASSSDETNEKLFF. Here the CDR3 DNA reads TGTGCCAGCAGTTCGGATGAAACTAATGAAAAACTGTTTTTT.

This chain connects TRBV19 to TRBJ2-1; 12 nucleotides align to TRBD2. The CDR3 totals 17 residues. With V trimmed by 5 bases and J by 4 bases, 9 bases remained unmatched. Germline CDR1 reads LNHDA; CDR2 reads SQIVND (reference sequence). CDR3 sequence reads: CASSARLAGALYNEQFF. CDR3 nucleotides: TGTGCCAGTAGTGCCCGACTAGCGGGGGCCTTATACAATGAGCAGTTCTTC.

The chain uses TRBV10-3 and TRBJ2-7; 10 nucleotides align to TRBD1. Germline assignment: CDR1 ENHRY and CDR2 SYGVKD. The junction had 11 bases not matched to a gene; V was cut back by 10 bases and J by 2 bases. This CDR3 contains 15 residues. CDR3 sequence: CATSSPGQGTYEQYF. The CDR3, as DNA: TGTGCCACCAGCAGCCCGGGACAGGGGACCTACGAGCAGTACTTC.

The chain has TRBV18 and TRBJ1-4; 7 nucleotides match TRBD1. This CDR3 region has 17 residues. The J segment lost 3 bases and the V segment lost 6 bases, leaving 13 bases of the junction unmatched. Germline V gene lookup returns CDR1 KGHSH and CDR2 LQKENI. CDR3 amino acids: CASSTTRQGASNEKLFF. The CDR3, as DNA: TGTGCCAGCTCTACCACGCGACAGGGCGCTTCTAATGAAAAACTGTTTTTT.

The chain has TRBV19 and TRBJ1-2, with TRBD1 identical over 8 bases. V was clipped by 2 bases and J by 4 bases; unmatched bases: 9. Germline values: CDR1 LNHDA, CDR2 SQIVND (reference sequence). The CDR3 is 16 residues long. The chain's CDR3 is CASSITRQGLGYGYTF. CDR3 nucleotides: TGTGCCAGTAGTATAACCCGACAGGGGTTGGGCTATGGCTACACCTTC.

CDR3 loop: CASSMRGQGWPNEQFF. CDR3 DNA: TGTGCCAGTAGTATGCGCGGACAGGGGTGGCCCAATGAGCAGTTCTTC. J is TRBJ2-1 and V is TRBV19; TRBD1 matches 9 bases. Germline V gives CDR1 LNHDA, CDR2 SQIVND (reference sequence). The CDR3 extends over 16 amino acids. With V trimmed by 3 bases and J by 6 bases, 9 bases remained unmatched.

The chain employs TRBV11-1 and TRBJ2-1; 7 nucleotides align to TRBD1. CDR1 and CDR2 (germline): SGHAT, FQDESV (reference sequence). V gave up 0 bases and J gave up 5 bases; unmatched junction bases: 13. This CDR3 contains 18 residues. The CDR3 bases are TGTGCCAGCAGCTTAGCGACAGGGTTGGCCCCGACGGACAATGAGCAGTTCTTC. Translation: CASSLATGLAPTDNEQFF.

Comments on this clone: Other DNA sequences of this sample code for an identical CDR3. The rearrangement uses TRBV19 and TRBJ2-7; possibly TRBD2 for D (5 bases). The CDR3 runs to 13 residues. The germline CDR1 and CDR2 sequences are LNHDA and SQIVND (reference sequence). The V gene lost 1 base and the J gene lost 2 bases, with 6 bases spanning the gap. CDR3 in amino acids: CASSIGRAYEQYF. CDR3 bases: TGTGCCAGTAGTATAGGGCGGGCCTACGAGCAGTACTTC.

The CDR3 region is CASSLEMNTEAFF. CDR3 DNA sequence: TGTGCCAGCAGCCTCGAAATGAACACTGAAGCTTTCTTT. The chain couples TRBV5-4 to TRBJ1-1, with D unresolved. V gave up 4 bases and J gave up 0 bases, with 7 bases separating them. Germline CDR1 reads SGHNT; CDR2 reads YYREEE (reference sequence). This CDR3 has 13 amino acids.

The V gene is TRBV6-4, the J gene TRBJ2-1; TRBD2 is a possible D gene (5 bases). V was cut by 0 bases and J by 8 bases, with 8 bases left in between. The length of the CDR3 is 13 residues. Germline lookup yields CDR1 MRHNA and CDR2 SNTAGT. For the CDR3, the DNA is TGTGCCAGCAGTGACTCCTCCGGGGATGAGCAGTTCTTC. Amino acid sequence: CASSDSSGDEQFF.

The chain joins TRBV19 to TRBJ1-1; D unresolved. Germline V gene sequence: CDR1 LNHDA, CDR2 SQIVND (reference sequence). This CDR3 has 11 amino acids. The V end lost 4 bases, the J end lost 6 bases, and 6 bases lay between the germline ends. This chain's CDR3 is CASSSVAEAFF. The DNA for the CDR3 is TGTGCCAGTAGTAGCGTGGCTGAAGCTTTCTTT.

The rearrangement uses TRBV6-6 and TRBJ2-7; D is ambiguous. The CDR3 has 14 residues. Trimming shortened V by 6 bases and J by 0 bases, and 12 bases separated the two germline ends. The germline V gene has CDR1 MNHNY and CDR2 SVGAGI (reference sequence). CDR3 DNA sequence: TGTGCCAGCAGGAGTAGCCATAGCTCCTACGAGCAGTACTTC. Translating gives CASRSSHSSYEQYF.

The CDR3 nucleotides read TGTGCCAGCTCACCTCGGCGGGGGACTAATGAAAAACTGTTTTTT. Amino acid sequence: CASSPRRGTNEKLFF. This chain joins TRBV18 and TRBJ1-4, with D perhaps matching TRBD1 (5 bases). Trimming cost V 3 bases and J 2 bases, with 10 bases left between them. Germline V CDR1 and CDR2: KGHSH, LQKENI. This CDR3 spans 15 amino acids.

The chain uses TRBV6-4 and TRBJ1-2, with 7 bases lining up with TRBD1. Germline assignment: CDR1 MRHNA and CDR2 SNTAGT. Germline trimming cut 0 bases from V and 7 bases from J; bases unmatched to any gene: 8. The CDR3 has 15 residues. This CDR3 reads CASSDSFTGASGYTF. The CDR3 DNA sequence: TGTGCCAGCAGTGACTCGTTCACAGGGGCGTCTGGCTACACCTTC.

The chain carries TRBV6-4 and TRBJ1-3; perhaps TRBD1 as D (5 bases). In germline, CDR1 is MRHNA, CDR2 SNTAGT. The CDR3 has 15 residues. V was cut by 9 bases and J by 4 bases, with 19 bases left in between. This chain's CDR3 is CASIVRLGRGNTIYF. DNA of the CDR3: TGTGCCAGTATAGTCAGGCTGGGGCGCGGAAACACCATATATTTT.

Details on this clone: Germline and junction disagree at one end, which may indicate a read error. The rearrangement links TRBV9 to TRBJ2-3, with 8 bases fitting TRBD1. The CDR3 totals 18 residues. Germline V gene data show CDR1 as SGDLS and CDR2 as YYNGEE. CDR3 sequence reads: CASSVEPTGDSGTDTQYF. The CDR3 bases are TGTGCCAGCAGCGTAGAGCCGACAGGGGACAGTGGCACGGATACGCAGTATTTT.